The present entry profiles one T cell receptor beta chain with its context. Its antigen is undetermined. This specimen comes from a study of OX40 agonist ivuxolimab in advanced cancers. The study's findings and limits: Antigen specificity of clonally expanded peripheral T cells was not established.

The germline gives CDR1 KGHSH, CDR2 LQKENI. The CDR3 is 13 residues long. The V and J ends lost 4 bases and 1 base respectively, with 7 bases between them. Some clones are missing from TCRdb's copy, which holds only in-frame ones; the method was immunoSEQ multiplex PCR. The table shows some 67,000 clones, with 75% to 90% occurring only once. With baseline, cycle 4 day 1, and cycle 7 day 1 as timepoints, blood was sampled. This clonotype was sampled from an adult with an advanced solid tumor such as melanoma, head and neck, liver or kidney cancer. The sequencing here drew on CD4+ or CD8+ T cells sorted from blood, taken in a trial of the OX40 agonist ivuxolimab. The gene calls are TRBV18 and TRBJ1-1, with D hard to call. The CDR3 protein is CASSRFRNTEAFF. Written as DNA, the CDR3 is TGTGCCAGCTCACGGTTCCGGAACACTGAAGCTTTCTTT.